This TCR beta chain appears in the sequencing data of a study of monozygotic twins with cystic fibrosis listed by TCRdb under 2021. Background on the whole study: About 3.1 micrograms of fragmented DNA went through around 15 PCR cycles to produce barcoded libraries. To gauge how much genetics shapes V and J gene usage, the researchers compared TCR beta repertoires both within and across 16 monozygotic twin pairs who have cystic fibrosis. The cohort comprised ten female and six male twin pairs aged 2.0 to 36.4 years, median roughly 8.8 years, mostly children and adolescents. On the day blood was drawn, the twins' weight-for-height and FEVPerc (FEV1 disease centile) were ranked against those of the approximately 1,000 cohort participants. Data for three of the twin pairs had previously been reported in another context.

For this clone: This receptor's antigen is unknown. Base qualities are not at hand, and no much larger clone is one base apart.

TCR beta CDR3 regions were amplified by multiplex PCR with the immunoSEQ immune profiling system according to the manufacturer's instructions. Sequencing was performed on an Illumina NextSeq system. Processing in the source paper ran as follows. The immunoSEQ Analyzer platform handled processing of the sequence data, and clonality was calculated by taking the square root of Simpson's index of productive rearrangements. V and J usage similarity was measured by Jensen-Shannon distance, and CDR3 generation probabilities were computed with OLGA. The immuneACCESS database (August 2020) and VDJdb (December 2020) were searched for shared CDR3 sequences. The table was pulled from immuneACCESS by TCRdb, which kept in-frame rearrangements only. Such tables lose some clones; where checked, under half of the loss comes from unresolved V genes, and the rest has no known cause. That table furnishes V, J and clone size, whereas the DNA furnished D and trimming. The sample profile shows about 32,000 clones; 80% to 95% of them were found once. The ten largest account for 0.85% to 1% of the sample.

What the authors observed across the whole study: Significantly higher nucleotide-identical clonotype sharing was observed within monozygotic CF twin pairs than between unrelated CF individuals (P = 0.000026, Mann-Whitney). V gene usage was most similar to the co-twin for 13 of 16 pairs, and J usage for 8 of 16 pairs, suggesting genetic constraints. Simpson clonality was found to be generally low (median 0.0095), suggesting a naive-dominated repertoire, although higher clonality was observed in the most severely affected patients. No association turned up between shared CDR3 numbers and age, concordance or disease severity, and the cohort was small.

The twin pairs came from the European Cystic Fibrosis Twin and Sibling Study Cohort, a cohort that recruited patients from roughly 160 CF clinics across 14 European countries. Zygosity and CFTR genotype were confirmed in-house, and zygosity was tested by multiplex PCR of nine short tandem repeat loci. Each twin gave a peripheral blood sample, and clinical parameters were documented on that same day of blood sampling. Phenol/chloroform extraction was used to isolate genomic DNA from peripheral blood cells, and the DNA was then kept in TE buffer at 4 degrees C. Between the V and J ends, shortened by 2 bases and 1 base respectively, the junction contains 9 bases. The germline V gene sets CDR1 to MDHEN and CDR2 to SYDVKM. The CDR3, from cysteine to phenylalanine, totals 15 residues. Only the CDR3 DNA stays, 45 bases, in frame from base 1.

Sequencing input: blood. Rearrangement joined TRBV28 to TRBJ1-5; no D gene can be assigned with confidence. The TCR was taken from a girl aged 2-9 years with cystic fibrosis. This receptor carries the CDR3 CASSLMAGSNQPQHF. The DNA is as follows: TGTGCCAGCAGTTTAATGGCCGGGAGCAATCAGCCCCAGCATTTT.